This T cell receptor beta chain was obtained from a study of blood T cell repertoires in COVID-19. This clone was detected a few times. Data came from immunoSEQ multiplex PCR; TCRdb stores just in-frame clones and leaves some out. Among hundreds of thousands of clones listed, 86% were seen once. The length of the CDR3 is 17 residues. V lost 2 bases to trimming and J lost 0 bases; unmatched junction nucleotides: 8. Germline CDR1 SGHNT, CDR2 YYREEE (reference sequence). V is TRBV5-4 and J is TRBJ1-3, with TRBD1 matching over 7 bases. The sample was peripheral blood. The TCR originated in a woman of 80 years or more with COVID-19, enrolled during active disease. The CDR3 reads CASSLRTGQASGNTIYF. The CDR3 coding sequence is TGTGCCAGCAGCTTACGCACAGGACAGGCCTCTGGAAACACCATATATTTT.